The entry below describes one TCR beta chain. Its antigen remains unknown. The CDR3 loop spans 12 amino acids. Germline loops: CDR1 SNHLY, CDR2 FYNNEI. V was trimmed by 6 bases and J by 4 bases, leaving 9 bases between them. This entry belongs to a study of Ad26.COV2.S vaccination and SARS-CoV-2 variants. Overall study context: The donor participated in the COV1001 trial, in its Ad26.COV2.S arm.

Study observations and caveats: Vaccine recipients and placebo recipients showed similar non-spike TCR breadth.

TCRdb's table, derived via immunoSEQ multiplex PCR, lists solely in-frame clones and lacks some. The table has a few hundred thousand clones, approximately 89% seen once. Treatment of the sample: some 20 received Ad26.COV2.S at low or high dose, single or two shots; 5 received placebo; per-sample allocation not given. All samples were drawn on day 63, counting from the first vaccine or placebo injection. This sample comprised peripheral blood, obtained in a trial of Ad26.COV2.S vaccine versus placebo. The chain combines TRBV2 with TRBJ1-1; D ambiguous. This TCR was sampled from a person aged 18-60 years who received the Ad26.COV2.S COVID-19 vaccine or a placebo. The CDR3 is CASRLEFTEAFF. CDR3 coding DNA: TGTGCCAGCAGATTGGAGTTCACTGAAGCTTTCTTT.